Below, 10 T cell receptor beta chains from the same sample are listed, as sequenced in a study of T cell responses to AZD1222 COVID-19 vaccine. TCRdb keeps only in-frame clones here, not all; method: immunoSEQ multiplex PCR. The sample has approximately 190,000 clones; roughly 93% are singletons. The specimen comprised peripheral blood, sampled on day 0 of AZD1222 vaccination. These receptors were taken from an adult in good health.

V usage is TRBV7-3 and J usage is TRBJ1-4; D unresolved. Germline loops: CDR1 SGHTA, CDR2 FQGTGA. Trimming cost V 1 base and J 3 bases, with 9 bases left between them. The CDR3 consists of 15 residues. Here the CDR3 DNA reads TGTGCCAGCAGCTTAAGGGGTCTCGCTAATGAAAAACTGTTTTTT. Protein product: CASSLRGLANEKLFF.

This clone was recorded a few times. V and J are TRBV19 and TRBJ1-2; 11 bases align to TRBD1. V gave up 9 bases and J gave up 11 bases; unmatched junction bases: 5. The CDR3 covers 11 residues. Germline CDR1 reads LNHDA; CDR2 reads SQIVND (reference sequence). CDR3 sequence: CASFRDRGYTF. The CDR3 region has the DNA TGTGCCAGCTTCCGGGACAGGGGGTACACCTTC.

The genes are TRBV7-9 and TRBJ2-7, with 11 bases matching TRBD2. The CDR3 is 16 residues long. Germline V gene data show CDR1 as SEHNR and CDR2 as FQNEAQ (reference sequence). The ends lost 4 bases at V and 3 bases at J; junction bases unmatched: 8. CDR3 nucleotide sequence: TGTGCCAGCAGCTCCCATCTAGCGGGGGGCGACTACGAGCAGTACTTC. Its translation is CASSSHLAGGDYEQYF.

The chain couples TRBV7-9 to TRBJ2-7, with TRBD1 matching over 7 bases. After removal of 6 bases from V and 5 bases from J, the junction contained 4 bases not matched to a gene. The CDR3 covers 12 residues. Germline lookup yields CDR1 SEHNR and CDR2 FQNEAQ (reference sequence). The CDR3 region is CASRQGTNEQYF. Here the CDR3 DNA reads TGTGCCAGCAGACAGGGGACGAACGAGCAGTACTTC. Variable domain in full (rest from reference TRBV7-9 and TRBJ2-7): DTGVSQNPRHKITKRGQNVTFRCDPISEHNRLYWYRQTLGQGPEFLTYFQNEAQLEKSRLLSDRFSAERPKGSFSTLEIQRTEQGDSAMYLCASRQGTNEQYFGPGTRLTVT.

The V call is TRBV5-8, the J call TRBJ1-4; D uncertain. The ends were cut back, 5 bases at V and 4 bases at J, with 12 bases in the middle. Germline CDR1 SGHTS, CDR2 YDEGEE. The CDR3 is 14 amino acids. This chain's CDR3 is CASSPEAGNEKLFF. The CDR3 bases are TGTGCCAGCAGTCCAGAAGCCGGTAATGAAAAACTGTTTTTT.

The chain links TRBV7-9 to TRBJ2-3; TRBD2 agrees at 9 bases. The CDR3 totals 15 residues. Germline loops: CDR1 SEHNR, CDR2 FQNEAQ (reference sequence). Trimming at V came to 1 base and at J to 4 bases, leaving 3 bases not matched to a gene. The CDR3 spells CASSLVSGSSDTQYF. CDR3 coding DNA: TGTGCCAGCAGCTTAGTTAGCGGGAGCTCAGATACGCAGTATTTT.

This sequence joins TRBV19 and TRBJ1-4; no clear D gene. The ends were cut back, 1 base at V and 5 bases at J, with 8 bases in the middle. Germline values: CDR1 LNHDA, CDR2 SQIVND (reference sequence). CDR3 length equals 14 residues. The CDR3 coding sequence is TGTGCCAGTAGTATAGTGGCGCAGAATGAAAAACTGTTTTTT. Translation gives CASSIVAQNEKLFF.

This chain joins TRBV4-2 and TRBJ2-3; D is undetermined. Trimming cost V 0 bases and J 5 bases, with 3 bases left between them. This CDR3 has 12 residues. In germline, CDR1 is LGHNA, CDR2 YNFKEQ. The CDR3 here is CASSQDQDTQYF. CDR3 DNA sequence: TGTGCCAGCAGCCAAGATCAAGATACGCAGTATTTT.

This chain connects TRBV6-5 to TRBJ2-7; D gene uncertain. This CDR3 has 14 residues. The V end lost 2 bases, the J end lost 0 bases, and 8 bases lay between the germline ends. In germline, CDR1 is MNHEY, CDR2 SVGAGI. For the CDR3, the DNA is TGTGCCAGCAGTTACGGAGACAACTCCTACGAGCAGTACTTC. It yields the protein CASSYGDNSYEQYF.

V and J are TRBV25-1 and TRBJ2-7; 7 bases map to TRBD2. The junction had 10 bases not matched to a gene; V was cut back by 2 bases and J by 6 bases. Per the germline V gene, CDR1 is MGHDK and CDR2 is SYGVNS. The length of the CDR3 is 15 residues. Here the CDR3 reads CASSELREASGEQYF. As DNA, the CDR3 is TGTGCCAGCAGTGAACTCCGGGAGGCGTCGGGCGAGCAGTACTTC.